The 14 T cell receptor beta chains reported below all come from one sample, sequenced in a study of CD8 T cells in Susac syndrome. Random hexamers primed reverse transcription of about 0.5 to 1 ug RNA. TCRdb called the immunoSEQ multiplex PCR reads again in MiXCR, with one record for every CDR3 protein. Of 110,000 to 150,000 distinct CDR3 sequences listed, about 93% were seen once; the top ten hold 0.25% to 0.3%. The sample consisted of CD8+ T cells from PBMCs. These receptors were obtained from a human donor in good health.

The genes are TRBV9 and TRBJ2-5; perhaps TRBD1 as D (5 bases). Trimming left V 4 bases short and J 3 bases short, with 13 bases between. This CDR3 comprises 14 residues. CDR1 is SGDLS, CDR2 YYNGEE, per germline. This CDR3 is CASSSGQVEETQYF. The CDR3 region has the DNA TGTGCCAGCAGCTCAGGGCAGGTAGAAGAGACCCAGTACTTC.

This chain joins TRBV27 and TRBJ2-7; D may be TRBD1 (5 bases). This CDR3 is 15 amino acids long. Germline CDR1 and CDR2: MNHEY and SMNVEV (reference sequence). Between the trimmed V and J ends, which lost 1 base and 0 bases, there was a span of 10 bases. The CDR3 DNA follows: TGTGCCAGCAGTTTATTGGAAGGGGTCTCCTACGAGCAGTACTTC. Translated, it gives CASSLLEGVSYEQYF.

The chain employs TRBV6-2 or TRBV6-3 and TRBJ2-1; TRBD1 matches at 9 bases. This CDR3 spans 14 amino acids. Germline V gene lookup returns CDR1 MNHEY and CDR2 SVGEGT. V lost 6 bases, J lost 6 bases, and 6 bases stayed unmatched. The CDR3 nucleotides read TGTGCCAGCAGCTGGGGGACAGGGATCAATGAGCAGTTCTTC. It codes for CASSWGTGINEQFF.

The count of this clonotype is one. The V gene is TRBV19, the J gene TRBJ2-1; the D call may be TRBD1 or TRBD2 (5 bases each). The CDR3 totals 13 residues. Germline CDR1 is LNHDA and CDR2 is SQIVND (reference sequence). V was shortened by 5 bases and J by 9 bases, with 14 bases between the two germline ends. The CDR3 DNA follows: TGTGCCAGTAGTTTCCTATCCGGGGCTGAGCAGTTCTTC. Amino acids: CASSFLSGAEQFF.

J is TRBJ2-7 and V is TRBV6-1; a possible D gene is TRBD2 (5 bases). CDR3 length: 16 residues. Germline CDR1 reads MNHNS; CDR2 reads SASEGT. V lost 4 bases and J 1 base, leaving 17 bases between the germline ends. CDR3 region: CASSVLKAGFSYEQYF. The CDR3 DNA reads TGTGCCAGCAGTGTTCTAAAGGCGGGTTTTTCCTACGAGCAGTACTTC.

The chain recombines TRBV6-4 with TRBJ2-3; 7 bases match TRBD2. This CDR3 has 14 amino acids. Trimming took 4 bases from V and 6 from J; bases not matched to a gene: 7. Germline V gene data show CDR1 as MRHNA and CDR2 as SNTAGT. CDR3 loop: CASSAAGRADTQYF. CDR3 DNA sequence: TGTGCCAGCAGTGCAGCGGGGAGGGCCGATACGCAGTATTTT.

The chain links TRBV29-1 to TRBJ2-1, with no clear D. Trimming took 3 bases from V and 9 from J, leaving 9 bases between them. CDR3 length: 11 amino acids. Germline lookup yields CDR1 SQVTM and CDR2 ANQGSEA. CDR3 protein: CSVEAPSEQFF. DNA for the CDR3: TGCAGCGTTGAGGCACCTAGTGAGCAGTTCTTC.

The chain recombines TRBV7-8 with TRBJ2-5; 8 positions match TRBD2. Per the germline V gene, CDR1 is SGHVS and CDR2 is FQNEAQ. This CDR3 is 15 amino acids long. J was trimmed by 1 base and V by 5 bases; bases with no gene match: 6. CDR3 DNA sequence: TGTGCCAGCAGCGCAGAAACTAGCGGCCAAGAGACCCAGTACTTC. Its translation is CASSAETSGQETQYF.

This sequence joins TRBV11-2 and TRBJ2-7, with 10 nucleotides matching TRBD2. The germline V gene encodes CDR1 SGHAT and CDR2 FQNNGV. Trimming removed 5 bases from V and 6 bases from J; junction bases left unmatched: 13. This CDR3 has 16 residues. Here the CDR3 DNA reads TGTGCCAGCAGCGGGGGACTAGCGCCCCGAAGGGCCGAGCAGTACTTC. Translating gives CASSGGLAPRRAEQYF.

The rearrangement links TRBV29-1 to TRBJ1-1; the D gene is possibly TRBD1 (6 bases). CDR3 length: 12 amino acids. Trimming took off 4 bases at V and 5 bases at J, with 11 bases between the two ends. Germline assignment: CDR1 SQVTM and CDR2 ANQGSEA. CDR3 nucleotides: TGCAGCGTTGGAGGGGGTGGGACTGAAGCTTTCTTT. It translates to CSVGGGGTEAFF.

The chain joins TRBV9 to TRBJ2-5; perhaps TRBD1 as D (6 bases). This CDR3 region has 13 residues. CDR1 is SGDLS and CDR2 is YYNGEE in the germline V gene. V lost 4 bases and J lost 2, with 9 bases in between. The CDR3 loop reads CASSRGQQETQYF. The CDR3 coding sequence is TGTGCCAGCAGCCGGGGACAACAAGAGACCCAGTACTTC. Together with reference TRBV9 and TRBJ2-5, the CDR3 gives the full variable domain: DSGVTQTPKHLITATGQRVTLRCSPRSGDLSVYWYQQSLDQGLQFLIQYYNGEERAKGNILERFSAQQFPDLHSELNLSSLELGDSALYFCASSRGQQETQYFGPGTRLLVL.

V gene TRBV9 combines with J gene TRBJ1-1; D ambiguous. Germline-derived CDR1 and CDR2 are SGDLS and YYNGEE. The CDR3 extends over 14 amino acids. V lost 3 bases and J lost 1, with 10 bases in between. The CDR3 is CASSGSTANTEAFF. The CDR3 DNA follows: TGTGCCAGCAGCGGAAGTACAGCGAACACTGAAGCTTTCTTT.

The rearrangement joins TRBV28 to TRBJ1-2; 10 bases are a match to TRBD1. CDR3 length: 16 residues. The germline V gene has CDR1 MDHEN and CDR2 SYDVKM. Trimming took 5 bases from V and 8 from J; bases not matched to a gene: 14. The CDR3 DNA is TGTGCCAGCAGTCTGCTCAACCGGGACAGGGGAAACGGCTACACCTTC. Translating gives CASSLLNRDRGNGYTF.

Notes on this clonotype: A junction boundary mismatches the germline segment, possibly from a read error. This chain links TRBV3-1 with TRBJ2-2, with D tentatively TRBD2 (5 bases). Looked up from germline, CDR1 is LGHDT and CDR2 is YNNKEL (reference sequence). There are 16 residues in the CDR3. CDR3 nucleotide sequence: TGTGCCAGCAGCCCAGATCTACTAGTCAACATCGGGGAGCTGTTTTTT. Its protein product is CASSPDLLVNIGELFF.